Each of the 3 T cell receptor beta chains below was sequenced from the same sample in a study of cytomegalovirus exposure and HLA in healthy donors. PCR used 60 Vbeta primers and 13 Jbeta primers. Clones were read by immunoSEQ multiplex PCR, and TCRdb kept only the in-frame ones, dropping some. The data hold about 86,000 clones, with roughly 77% observed a single time. The specimen was PBMCs. These receptors were obtained from a woman aged 40 to 49 in good health and CMV-seropositive.

The chain employs TRBV4-2 and TRBJ1-5; TRBD1 might be the D (5 bases). The CDR3 extends over 15 amino acids. Germline CDR1 and CDR2: LGHNA and YNFKEQ. The V end lost 6 bases, the J end lost 0 bases, and 12 bases lay between the germline ends. The CDR3 loop reads CASRWGLISNQPQHF. DNA of the CDR3: TGTGCCAGCAGGTGGGGACTGATTAGCAATCAGCCCCAGCATTTT.

The chain's CDR3 is CASSQGRQGGYTF. The CDR3 DNA follows: TGTGCCAGCAGCCAGGGTCGACAGGGAGGCTACACCTTC. The chain is built from TRBV16 and TRBJ1-2, with 7 positions matching TRBD1. This CDR3 contains 13 residues. Germline V CDR1 and CDR2: KGHSY, FQNENV. The trim removed 3 bases at V and 8 bases at J, leaving 6 bases unmatched.

The chain employs TRBV6-5 and TRBJ2-5, with D possibly matching TRBD2 (5 bases). CDR3 length: 13 residues. Germline-derived CDR1 and CDR2 are MNHEY and SVGAGI. Deletions cut 6 bases from V and 5 bases from J, with 13 bases between. CDR3 DNA sequence: TGTGCCAGCAGGCGGCTAGCCCTGGAGACCCAGTACTTC. Protein sequence: CASRRLALETQYF.